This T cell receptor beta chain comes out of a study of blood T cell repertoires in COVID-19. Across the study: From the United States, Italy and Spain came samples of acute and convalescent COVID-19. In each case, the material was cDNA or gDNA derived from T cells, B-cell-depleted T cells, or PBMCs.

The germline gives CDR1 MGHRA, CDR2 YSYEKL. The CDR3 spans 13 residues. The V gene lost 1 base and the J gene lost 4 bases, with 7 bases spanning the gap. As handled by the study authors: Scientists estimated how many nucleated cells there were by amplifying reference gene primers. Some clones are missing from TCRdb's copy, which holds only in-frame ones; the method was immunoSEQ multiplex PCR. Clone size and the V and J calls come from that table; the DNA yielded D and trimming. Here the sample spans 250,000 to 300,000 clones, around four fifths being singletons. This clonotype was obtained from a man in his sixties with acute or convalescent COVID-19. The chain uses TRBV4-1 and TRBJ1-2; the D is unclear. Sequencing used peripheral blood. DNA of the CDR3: TGCGCCAGCAGCCAAGTCAGTCTCTATGGCTACACCTTC. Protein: CASSQVSLYGYTF.